This paragraph covers one T cell receptor beta chain sequence. Its antigen has not been determined. Base qualities are missing; no much larger clone stands one base away. This specimen belongs to a study of blood T cell repertoires in COVID-19 (dated by TCRdb to about 2020). A note on the overall study: Samples from collaborators originated in the United States, Italy and Spain and spanned both the acute and convalescent phases of COVID-19. The material from the prospective study consisted of cDNA or gDNA derived from T cells, B-cell-depleted T cells, or PBMCs. Subjects who had been exposed to COVID-19, were actively infected with it, or had recovered from it provided the deeply sampled blood TCRbeta repertoires that made up the dataset. The repertoires were released in a freely available public database intended as a resource for research on the immune response to SARS-CoV-2. The samples were drawn from two sources: the first 160 participants of the ongoing ImmuneRACE study, and over 950 subjects contributed by 6 global collaborators. Sample metadata almost always included a de-identified subject ID, COVID-19 status, age in years and sex. Where available, HLA class I and class II types were obtained from metadata supplied by the sample provider rather than from assay-based typing.

What the authors observed across the whole study: How much clinical and demographic metadata was included differed by source and by participant, and the metadata was provided uncurated.

TCRbeta CDR3 regions were amplified from genomic DNA using the immunoSEQ Assay, a bias-controlled multiplex PCR. The authors' analysis ran thus. The number of nucleated cells in each sample was estimated by amplification of reference gene primers within the assay. To quantify the absolute abundance of each unique TCRbeta CDR3 rearrangement, sequence reads were collapsed and filtered. Productive Simpson clonality was computed per sample as the square root of Simpson's diversity index over productive rearrangements. TCRdb took this table from immuneACCESS and kept in-frame rearrangements with V and J called. Such tables lack part of the clones; where checked against another copy, unresolved V genes explain under half of the gap, and the rest is unexplained. From that table come the V and J calls and clone size; the DNA was used to work out D and trimming. This sample comprises about 360,000 clones, approximately 86% of them detected only once. The top ten clonotypes cover 2.5% to 3.5% of the sample.

Whole blood was collected in K2EDTA tubes by collaborating institutions according to the institutions' own protocols. Collaborator samples were shipped for TCRbeta analysis as frozen whole blood, isolated PBMCs, or DNA extracted from either sample type. Reading the germline V gene (reference sequence) gives CDR1 LGHDT and CDR2 YNNKEL. Counted from cysteine to phenylalanine, this CDR3 has 16 amino acids. Just CDR3 DNA is preserved here, 48 bases in frame from base 1. V lost 2 bases and J lost 4 bases; the stretch between them is 16 bases long. The material sequenced was peripheral blood. The rearrangement combines TRBV3-1 (or the pseudogene TRBV3-2) with TRBJ2-3, and TRBD2 may be the D gene, going by 5 matching bases. The clonotype originates from a human donor in a cohort sampled during active COVID-19. The DNA sequence follows: TGTGCCAGCAGCCAAATGAGCGGCGGTTTTGCAGATACGCAGTATTTT. Translation gives CASSQMSGGFADTQYF.